A selection of T cell receptor beta chains follows, all from one sample in a study of blood T cells in healthy people across ages. TCRdb used MiXCR to reprocess the 5' RACE reads, holding one entry per CDR3 protein. The data show about 1.5 million distinct CDR3 sequences, 40% to 45% seen once. Input material: blood. The receptors shown here come from a young woman in good health. Both conserved end residues are part of each CDR3. A D gene is named only where the DNA matches it firmly. Where a row states a size, it is once, few, many or the class of an expanded clone; other rows omit it.

j_call	v_call	clone_size	d_call	cdr3_nt	cdr3_aa
TRBJ2-2	TRBV12-3/TRBV12-4	NA	NA	TGTGCCAGCAACTTCGGCTTCGGCCCCGGGGAGCTGTTTTTT	CASNFGFGPGELFF
TRBJ1-5	TRBV27	NA	TRBD1	TGTGCCAGCAGCTCGGGACAGGGGATTCCCCATGGTCAGCCCCAGCATTTT	CASSSGQGIPHGQPQHF
TRBJ2-1	TRBV20-1	NA	TRBD2	TGCAGTGCTACGGGAGGTGGTCAGAATGAGCAGTTCTTC	CSATGGGQNEQFF
TRBJ2-3	TRBV6-2/TRBV6-3	few	NA	TGTGCCAGCAGTACAGGGTATACGCAGTATTTT	CASSTGYTQYF
TRBJ2-5	TRBV7-9	NA	NA	TGTGCCAGCAGCCGGGGAGAAGAGACCCAGTACTTC	CASSRGEETQYF
TRBJ2-1	TRBV3-1	NA	TRBD2	TGTGCCAGCAGCCCCCGTAGGGTAGCGGGAGACATCAATGAGCAGTTCTTC	CASSPRRVAGDINEQFF
TRBJ2-4	TRBV6-2/TRBV6-3	NA	NA	TGTGCCAGCAGTTCGGTGATCCTAGCCAAAAACATTCAGTACTTC	CASSSVILAKNIQYF
TRBJ2-1	TRBV7-9	NA	TRBD1	TGTGCCAGCAGCGCGAGACAGGGGTTCGGCAATGAGCAGTTCTTC	CASSARQGFGNEQFF
TRBJ2-1	TRBV2	NA	NA	TGTGCCAGCAGTGAAGAGCAGCTAGTCAAAGAGACCCAGTTCTTC	CASSEEQLVKETQFF
TRBJ1-5	TRBV27	NA	TRBD1	TGTGCCAGCGGGCCTCTTGACAGGGGGCAACAGCCCCAGCATTTT	CASGPLDRGQQPQHF
TRBJ2-3	TRBV27	NA	NA	TGTGCCAGCAGTTCCCTTTCGAGGGGCCTCCAGGGAGATACGCAGTATTTT	CASSSLSRGLQGDTQYF
TRBJ1-5	TRBV12-3/TRBV12-4	NA	NA	TGTGCCTGCAGCAAGGACAGATCAAGCAATCAGCCCCAGCATTTT	CACSKDRSSNQPQHF
TRBJ2-3	TRBV18	NA	NA	TGTGCCAGCTCACCAGGGTCATTATTCACAGATACGCAGTATTTT	CASSPGSLFTDTQYF
TRBJ2-1	TRBV27	NA	NA	TGTGCCAGCATATCAGGCGAGGGGCAGTTCTTC	CASISGEGQFF
TRBJ2-3	TRBV9	many	NA	TGTGCCAGCAGGCCGGGAGTACTCACAGATACGCAGTATTTT	CASRPGVLTDTQYF
TRBJ2-3	TRBV6-5	many	TRBD2	TGTGCCAGCAGTTCCGCTAGCGGTAGCACAGATACGCAGTATTTT	CASSSASGSTDTQYF
TRBJ2-5	TRBV29-1	NA	TRBD1	TGCAGCGTTGATGACAGGGGGCGACAAGAGACCCAGTACTTC	CSVDDRGRQETQYF
TRBJ2-1	TRBV6-5	few	TRBD2	TGTGCCAGCAGTCTTATGGCGGGGGGTCACAATGAGCAGTTCTTC	CASSLMAGGHNEQFF
TRBJ2-3	TRBV4-3	NA	NA	TGCGCCAGCAGCCAGGCCGGATCCGGTAGCACAGATACGCAGTATTTT	CASSQAGSGSTDTQYF
TRBJ2-6	TRBV28	NA	NA	TGTGCCAGCAGTTTACCCGGGGGATCAGCAAGTGGGGTCAACGTCCTGACTTTC	CASSLPGGSASGVNVLTF
TRBJ2-1	TRBV9	few	NA	TGTGCCAGCAGCGTAGCTAGCGACTACTTCGATGAGCAGTTCTTC	CASSVASDYFDEQFF
TRBJ2-7	TRBV4-2	NA	NA	TGTGCCAGCAGCCTTACGAGCGCCCACCGGGTCCACGAGCAGTACTTC	CASSLTSAHRVHEQYF
TRBJ1-6	TRBV3-1	NA	TRBD1	TGTGCCAGCGGCCAAGATTGGGGCAGGGGGCCTTCACCCCTCCACTTT	CASGQDWGRGPSPLHF
TRBJ1-1	TRBV11-2	NA	NA	TGTGCCAGCAGCCCACTCGCCGGGAGGGACACTGAAGCTTTCTTT	CASSPLAGRDTEAFF
TRBJ2-7	TRBV6-2/TRBV6-3	NA	NA	TGTGCCAGCAGTTACTCGACTATCGCTAGCGACTCCTACGAGCAGTACTTC	CASSYSTIASDSYEQYF
TRBJ1-6	TRBV6-1	NA	NA	TGTGCCAGCAGTGACCCGGGACTCAGCGATTCACCCCTCCACTTT	CASSDPGLSDSPLHF
TRBJ2-1	TRBV18	few	NA	TGTGCCAGCTCACCATCGGCCCCTTTTGACTACAATGAGCAGTTCTTC	CASSPSAPFDYNEQFF
TRBJ1-2	TRBV4-1	few	TRBD1	TGCGCCAGCAGCCAAGGCCCCGGGACAGGGGACGGCTACACCTTC	CASSQGPGTGDGYTF
TRBJ1-5	TRBV7-9	NA	TRBD1	TGTGCCAGCAGCTTAGGTTCAGGGGGCGGAAATCAGCCCCAGCATTTT	CASSLGSGGGNQPQHF
TRBJ2-5	TRBV15	many	TRBD2	TGTGCCACCAGCAGAGGGACTAGTTCGCTAGAGACCCAGTACTTC	CATSRGTSSLETQYF
TRBJ2-1	TRBV24-1	NA	NA	TGTGCCACCAGTGACTCGCGTGGCTACAATGAGCAGTTCTTC	CATSDSRGYNEQFF
TRBJ2-1	TRBV7-9	few	TRBD2	TGTGCTTCAAGGGAGGGTTCCTACAATGAGCAGTTCTTC	CASREGSYNEQFF
TRBJ2-1	TRBV25-1	few	NA	TGTGCCAGCAGTGAATCCCGAGGGACTCAAACAGGGACCGTCATCGATGAGCAGTTCTTC	CASSESRGTQTGTVIDEQFF
TRBJ2-7	TRBV29-1	NA	NA	TGCAGCGTTGAGGTCATGGGCTACGAGCAGTACTTC	CSVEVMGYEQYF
TRBJ2-1	TRBV9	NA	NA	TGTGCCAGCACGATATCAGGGGCAGGTGAGCAGTTCTTC	CASTISGAGEQFF
TRBJ2-1	TRBV11-3	NA	NA	TGTGCCAGCAGCTCCCACTATAGTGAGCAGTTCTTC	CASSSHYSEQFF
TRBJ2-7	TRBV28	NA	NA	TGTGCCAGCAGTTTAGGGTGTCTCGACGAGCAGTACTTC	CASSLGCLDEQYF
TRBJ2-7	TRBV7-2	few	NA	TGTGCCAGCAGCCCCGGGTTGGGAAACTACGAGCAGTACTTC	CASSPGLGNYEQYF
TRBJ1-4	TRBV2	NA	NA	TGTGCCAGCAGGCCACGCCGGGGCCGTAACGAAAAACTGTTTTTT	CASRPRRGRNEKLFF
TRBJ2-5	TRBV20-1	few	NA	TGCAGTGCCCCGGCCGGGAGACTTGGGGAGACCCAGTACTTC	CSAPAGRLGETQYF
TRBJ2-1	TRBV29-1	few	TRBD2	TGCAGCGTGGGACTAGCGGGGCCTCGGAATGAGCAGTTCTTC	CSVGLAGPRNEQFF
TRBJ2-6	TRBV14	NA	TRBD2	TGTGCCAGCAGAGGGGACGGGGGGGAAGGGGCCAACGTCCTGACTTTC	CASRGDGGEGANVLTF
TRBJ1-5	TRBV18	NA	NA	TGTGCCAGCTCACTTGGGCCCGAGGCCCAGCATTTT	CASSLGPEAQHF
TRBJ2-1	TRBV19	few	TRBD2	TGTGCCAGTAGTATGACTAGCGGTTATGAGCAGTTCTTC	CASSMTSGYEQFF
TRBJ1-2	TRBV14	NA	NA	TGTGCCAGCAGCACCCGGACCCGGGGCTATGGCTACACCTTC	CASSTRTRGYGYTF
TRBJ2-2	TRBV7-9	NA	NA	TGTGCCAGCAGCTTAACCGCGACAAACACCGGGGAGCTGTTTTTT	CASSLTATNTGELFF
TRBJ2-1	TRBV15	NA	TRBD2	TGTGCCACCAGCCCCCCAGTGGAGGGAGGGCCGCGGAATGAGCAGTTCTTC	CATSPPVEGGPRNEQFF